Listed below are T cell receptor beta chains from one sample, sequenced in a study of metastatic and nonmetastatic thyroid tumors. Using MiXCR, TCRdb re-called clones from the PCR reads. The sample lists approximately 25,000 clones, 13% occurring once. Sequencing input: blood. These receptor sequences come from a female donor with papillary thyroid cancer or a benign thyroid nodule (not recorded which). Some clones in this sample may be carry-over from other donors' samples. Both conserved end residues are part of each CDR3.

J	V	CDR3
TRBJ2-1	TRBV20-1	CSAERPAVPGILF
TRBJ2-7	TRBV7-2	CASSLYRDLYEQYF
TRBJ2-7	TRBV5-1	CASSPGGTSGRASYEQYF
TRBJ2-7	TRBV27	CASSPYLAGVSYEQYF
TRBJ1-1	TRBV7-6	CASSWGEKTEAFF
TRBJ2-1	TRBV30	CAWSVDGEPYNEQFF
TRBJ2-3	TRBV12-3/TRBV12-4	CVSSPGEGLRGTDTQYF
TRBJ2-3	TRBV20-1	CSALRQGRTDTQYF
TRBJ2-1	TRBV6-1	CASSLTGGDEQFF
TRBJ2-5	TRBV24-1	CATSAQWPQTQYF
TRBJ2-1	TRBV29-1	CSVAMADYNEQFF
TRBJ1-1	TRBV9	CASSRSQGIGNTEAFF
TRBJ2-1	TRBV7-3	CASSLGEREGGEQFF
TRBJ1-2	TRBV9	CASSVSTGEGYTF
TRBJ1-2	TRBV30	CAWRQDSRYGYTF
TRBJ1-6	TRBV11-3	CASSLDLRDRNLISPLHF
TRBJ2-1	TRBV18	CASSPNTGLAGGDEQFF
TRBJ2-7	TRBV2	CASTLGRVNYEQYF
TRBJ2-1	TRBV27	CASSSSSGTRCFF
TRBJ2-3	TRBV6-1	CASSLALGDTQYF
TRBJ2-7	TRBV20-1	CSATAGLASSYEQYF
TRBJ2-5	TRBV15	CATSRGRQGAGETQYF
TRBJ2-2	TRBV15	CATSRERSGTGLDSNTGELFF
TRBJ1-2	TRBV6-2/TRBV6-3	CASSHGTAIFNYGYTF
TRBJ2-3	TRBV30	CAWSARPGDTQYF
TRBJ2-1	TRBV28	CASSFFDWTSGGSSYNEQFF
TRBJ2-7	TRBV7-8	CASSPLAASYEQYF
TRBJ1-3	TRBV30	CAWSVLVSANTIYF
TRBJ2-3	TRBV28	CASGGGSTDTQYF
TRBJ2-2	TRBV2	CASSEARRTGELFF
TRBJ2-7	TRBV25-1	CASSDNPGAGDIHEQYF
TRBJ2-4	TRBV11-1	CASSLKGGREWGQAKNIHYF
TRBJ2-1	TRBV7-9	CASSLGGDLAEQFF
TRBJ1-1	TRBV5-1	CASSYGILNTEAFF
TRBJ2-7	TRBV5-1	CASSLGREPYEQYF
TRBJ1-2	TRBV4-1	CASSQGAGWNTF
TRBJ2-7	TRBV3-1	CASSRSGRGSYEQYF
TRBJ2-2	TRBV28	CASSWDRLNTGELFF
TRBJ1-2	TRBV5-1	CASAGEANYGYTF
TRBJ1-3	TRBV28	CASSFGTAGNTIYF
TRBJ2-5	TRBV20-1	CSAGETQYF